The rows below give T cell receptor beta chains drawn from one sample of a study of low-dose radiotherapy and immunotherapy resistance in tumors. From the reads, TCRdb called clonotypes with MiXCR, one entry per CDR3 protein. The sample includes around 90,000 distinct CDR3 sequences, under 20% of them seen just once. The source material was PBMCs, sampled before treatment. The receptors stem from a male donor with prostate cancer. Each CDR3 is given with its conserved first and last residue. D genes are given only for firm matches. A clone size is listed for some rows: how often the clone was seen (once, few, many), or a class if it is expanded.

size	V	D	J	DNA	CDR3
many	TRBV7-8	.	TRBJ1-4	TGTGCCAGCAGCTTAGACAGTTTCGAAAAACTGTTTTTT	CASSLDSFEKLFF
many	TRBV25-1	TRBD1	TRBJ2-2	TGTGCCAGCAGTGAATCGGACAGGTTTCGCACCGGGGAGCTGTTTTTT	CASSESDRFRTGELFF
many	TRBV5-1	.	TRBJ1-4	TGCGCCAGCAGCTTGGAAAGGGCATTTAATGAAAAACTGTTTTTT	CASSLERAFNEKLFF
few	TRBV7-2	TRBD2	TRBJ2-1	TGTGCCAGCAGCGCCCAGACCGGGACTAGTCGGCATAATGAGCAGTTCTTC	CASSAQTGTSRHNEQFF
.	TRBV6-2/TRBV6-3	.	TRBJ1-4	.	CASSYSPQRGEKLFFF
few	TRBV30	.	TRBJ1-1	TGTGCCGGGGAGGGGGAAGGGCGGGACACTGAAGCTTTCTTT	CAGEGEGRDTEAFF
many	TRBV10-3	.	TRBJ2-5	TGTGCCATCAGTGAGTCGGTAGAGACCCAGTACTTC	CAISESVETQYF
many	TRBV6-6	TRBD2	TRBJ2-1	TGTGCACTTGTAGCGGGGAGCTCCTACAATGAGCAGTTCTTC	CALVAGSSYNEQFF
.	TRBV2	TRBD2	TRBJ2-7	TGTGCCAGCAGTGAACTAGCGGGGGCGCCTAGCGGGGCCTACGAGCAGTACTTC	CASSELAGAPSGAYEQYF
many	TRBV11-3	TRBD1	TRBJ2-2	TGTGCCAGCAGAGAATACCGGGACAGGGAATCAACCACCGGGGAGCTGTTTTTT	CASREYRDRESTTGELFF
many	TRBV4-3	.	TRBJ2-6	TGCGCCAGCAGCCCATGGGGTGCTGGGGCCAACGTCCTGACTTTC	CASSPWGAGANVLTF
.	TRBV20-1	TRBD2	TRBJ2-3	TGCAGTGCCAGGACTAGCGGCACAGATACGCAGTATTTT	CSARTSGTDTQYF
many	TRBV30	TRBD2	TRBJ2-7	TGTGCCTGGAGTTTCGAAGGACTAGCGGGAATGAATGAGCAGTACTTC	CAWSFEGLAGMNEQYF
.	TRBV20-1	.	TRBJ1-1	TGCAGTGCTCACAACCGAGACGGGGGCACTGAAGCTTTCTTT	CSAHNRDGGTEAFF
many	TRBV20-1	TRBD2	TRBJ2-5	TGCAGTGCGCGGGGGACAGCTAGCGGGAGGACAAGCGAAGAGACCCAGTACTTC	CSARGTASGRTSEETQYF
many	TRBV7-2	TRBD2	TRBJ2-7	TGTGCCAGCAGCACTGGACTAGCGGGGAACTACGAGCAGTACTTC	CASSTGLAGNYEQYF
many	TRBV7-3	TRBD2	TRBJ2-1	TGTGCCAGCAGCTTTTCGCCGGGACTAGCGAATGAGCAGTTCTTC	CASSFSPGLANEQFF
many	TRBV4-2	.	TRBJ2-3	TGTGCCAGCAGCAGAGCGACCTTAGATACGCAGTATTTT	CASSRATLDTQYF
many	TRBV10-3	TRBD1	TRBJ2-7	TGTGCCATCAGTGAGACGGACAGGGGTGATGTGAAGCAGTACTTC	CAISETDRGDVKQYF
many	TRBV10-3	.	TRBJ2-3	TGTGCCATCAGTGATAAAGATACGCAGTATTTT	CAISDKDTQYF
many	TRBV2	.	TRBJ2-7	TGTGCCAGCAAACCGGGACCAGTCATCTACGAGCAGTACTTC	CASKPGPVIYEQYF
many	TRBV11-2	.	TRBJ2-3	TGTGCCAGCAGCTACCCATTTGGCACAGATACGCAGTATTTT	CASSYPFGTDTQYF
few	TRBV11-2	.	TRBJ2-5	TGTGCCAGCAGCTTAGTCCGGGGAATGGGGGAGACCCAGTACTTC	CASSLVRGMGETQYF
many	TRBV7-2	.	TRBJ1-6	TGTGCCAGCAGTTTTAACAGGGAACCCCTCCACTTT	CASSFNREPLHF
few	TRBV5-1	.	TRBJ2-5	TGCGCCAGCAGCGGGGAATCCCAAGAGACCCAGTACTTC	CASSGESQETQYF
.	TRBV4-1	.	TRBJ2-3	TGCGCCAGCAGCTCCTGGGGGGAGGGGGAGACAGATACGCAGTATTTT	CASSSWGEGETDTQYF
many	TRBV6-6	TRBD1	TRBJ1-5	TGTGCCAGCAGTGACCCCGGGACAGGGATTTACAATCAGCCCCAGCATTTT	CASSDPGTGIYNQPQHF
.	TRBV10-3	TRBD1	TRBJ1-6	TGTGCCACCACCCGGGACAGACAGAATTCACCCCTCCACTTT	CATTRDRQNSPLHF
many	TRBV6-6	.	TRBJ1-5	TGTGCCAGCACCCAATTTCTGGGCAATCAGCCCCAGCATTTT	CASTQFLGNQPQHF
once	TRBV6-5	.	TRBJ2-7	TGTGCCAGCAGTTACTTGGCCGAAGCCCCCTACGAGCAGTACTTC	CASSYLAEAPYEQYF
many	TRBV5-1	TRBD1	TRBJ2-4	TGCGCCAGTTCAATACAGGGGGCGGGGAACATTCAGTACTTC	CASSIQGAGNIQYF
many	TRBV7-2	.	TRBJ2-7	TGTGCCAGCAGCTTAGATTTTTCAGCCTACGAGCAGTACTTC	CASSLDFSAYEQYF
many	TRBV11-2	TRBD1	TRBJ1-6	TGTGCCAGCAGGAGGGGGCAGGTCCTAAATTCACCCCTCCACTTT	CASRRGQVLNSPLHF
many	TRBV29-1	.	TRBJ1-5	TGCAGCGTACGGGGGCAGAGCAATCAGCCCCAGCATTTT	CSVRGQSNQPQHF
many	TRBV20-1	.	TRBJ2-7	TGCAGTGCACGGGCCCAGCTAGGGTCCTACGAGCAGTACTTC	CSARAQLGSYEQYF
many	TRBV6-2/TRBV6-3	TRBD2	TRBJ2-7	TGTGCCAGCAGTTCGCGGACTAGCGGTTCCTACGAGCAGTACTTC	CASSSRTSGSYEQYF
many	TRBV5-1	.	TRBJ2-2	TGCGCCAGCAGCTCGGACAACACCGGGGAGCTGTTTTTT	CASSSDNTGELFF
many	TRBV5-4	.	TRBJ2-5	TGTGCCAGCAGCCTCGGACAGACAAGCCAAGAGACCCAGTACTTC	CASSLGQTSQETQYF
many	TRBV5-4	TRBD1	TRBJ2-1	TGTGCCAGCAGCGGCGGGGGACAGGGTAAGTTCGGGTACAATGAGCAGTTCTTC	CASSGGGQGKFGYNEQFF
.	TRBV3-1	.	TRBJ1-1	TGTGCCAGCAGCCAATGGGCGCGCGCTGAAGCTTTCTTT	CASSQWARAEAFF
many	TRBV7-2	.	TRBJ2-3	TGTGCCAGCAGCTTTTCGAGAAAGGGCCCAGATACGCAGTATTTT	CASSFSRKGPDTQYF
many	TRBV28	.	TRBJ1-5	TGTGCCAGCAGTTTGGGGGCGGTTAGTGGCAATCAGCCCCAGCATTTT	CASSLGAVSGNQPQHF
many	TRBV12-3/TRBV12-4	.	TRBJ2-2	TGTGCCAGCAGTTTAGGCCAGAGCAGGGCGCTGTTTTTT	CASSLGQSRALFF
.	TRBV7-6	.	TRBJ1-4	.	CASSSEPGRNEKLFFF
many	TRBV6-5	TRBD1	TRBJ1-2	TGTGCCAGCAGTACACGTCCGGGACAGGGACATGGCTACACCTTC	CASSTRPGQGHGYTF
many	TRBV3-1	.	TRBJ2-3	TGTGCCAGCAGCCAAGCATTTGGCCCGCAGTATTTT	CASSQAFGPQYF
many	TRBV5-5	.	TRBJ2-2	TGTGCCAGCAGCCCGCGGCCTACGAACACCGGGGAGCTGTTTTTT	CASSPRPTNTGELFF
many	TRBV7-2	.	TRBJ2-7	TGTGCCAGCAGCTACGGGACTTTTTACGAGCAGTACTTC	CASSYGTFYEQYF
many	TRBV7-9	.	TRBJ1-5	TGTGCCAGCAGCTTAGATGGGGGCCTAGGTCAGCCCCAGCATTTT	CASSLDGGLGQPQHF
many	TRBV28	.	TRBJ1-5	TGTGCCAGCAGCCCCCTCTTAAAGGGGAACACCCAAAATCAGCCCCAGCATTTT	CASSPLLKGNTQNQPQHF
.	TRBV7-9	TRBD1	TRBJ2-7	TGTGCCAGCAGCTTAACCGGGACAGGGGTTGAGCAGTACTTC	CASSLTGTGVEQYF
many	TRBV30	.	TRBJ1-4	TGTGCCTGGAGTGCCCAACTTGCAACTAATGAAAAACTGTTTTTT	CAWSAQLATNEKLFF